These 10 T cell receptor beta chains came from one sample sequenced in a study of identical twins. TCRdb reprocessed the 5' RACE reads with MiXCR, giving one entry per CDR3 protein. This table has some 1,600,000 distinct CDR3 sequences, around 33% appearing once. Input material: cord blood. The receptors originated from a newborn girl in good health.

The V and J genes are TRBV2 and TRBJ2-1; the match to TRBD2 covers 9 bases. The germline CDR1 and CDR2 sequences are SNHLY and FYNNEI. CDR3 length: 15 residues. J was trimmed by 2 bases and V by 1 base; bases with no gene match: 0. CDR3 nucleotide sequence: TGTGCCAGCAGTGAAGAGCGGGGGGCCTACAATGAGCAGTTCTTC. Translated, it gives CASSEERGAYNEQFF.

Comments on this clonotype: Relative to the germline gene, one junction end is altered; a read error may explain this. The CDR3 sequence: CASGFGGPYGYTF. In nucleotides, the CDR3 is TGTGCCAGCGGCTTTGGGGGGCCCTATGGCTACACCTTC. The V gene is TRBV11-2, the J gene TRBJ1-2; tentative D call: TRBD1 (6 bases). This CDR3 spans 13 amino acids. In germline, CDR1 is SGHAT, CDR2 FQNNGV.

This clonotype showed up just a few times. The V gene is TRBV29-1, the J gene TRBJ2-1; a weak D match, TRBD1 (8 bases). Germline values: CDR1 SQVTM, CDR2 ANQGSEA. This CDR3 comprises 13 residues. Trimming took off 7 bases at V and 8 bases at J, with 18 bases between the two ends. The CDR3 is CSAKPTGGDEQFF. CDR3 sequence (DNA): TGCAGCGCCAAACCCACAGGGGGGGATGAGCAGTTCTTC.

This clonotype was picked up many times. This chain connects TRBV10-3 to TRBJ1-1, with a possible D match to TRBD1 (6 bases). This CDR3 has 13 residues. Germline values: CDR1 ENHRY, CDR2 SYGVKD. Deletions cut 4 bases from V and 0 bases from J, with 6 bases between. This chain's CDR3 is CAISGTVNTEAFF. The CDR3 DNA reads TGTGCCATCAGTGGGACAGTGAACACTGAAGCTTTCTTT.

The chain employs TRBV6-5 and TRBJ1-1; 8 nucleotides line up with TRBD1. Unmatched junction bases numbered 8, after V lost 4 bases and J lost 4 bases. The CDR3 extends over 15 amino acids. Per the germline V gene, CDR1 is MNHEY and CDR2 is SVGAGI. The CDR3 loop reads CASSSWTGRGTEAFF. CDR3 bases: TGTGCCAGCAGTTCTTGGACAGGGAGGGGCACTGAAGCTTTCTTT.

A few counts support this clonotype. The rearrangement uses TRBV9 and TRBJ2-3; 11 nucleotides match TRBD2. The CDR3 has 17 residues. The germline CDR1 and CDR2 sequences are SGDLS and YYNGEE. V lost 3 bases, J lost 6 bases, and 12 bases stayed unmatched. The CDR3 spells CASSAQLAGVQGDTQYF. The CDR3 nucleotides are TGTGCCAGCAGCGCTCAACTAGCGGGGGTCCAGGGGGATACGCAGTATTTT. The whole variable domain, filled in from reference TRBV9 and TRBJ2-3, reads DSGVTQTPKHLITATGQRVTLRCSPRSGDLSVYWYQQSLDQGLQFLIQYYNGEERAKGNILERFSAQQFPDLHSELNLSSLELGDSALYFCASSAQLAGVQGDTQYFGPGTRLTVL.

V and J are TRBV10-3 and TRBJ1-2; D gene unclear. Germline V gene lookup returns CDR1 ENHRY and CDR2 SYGVKD. The V and J ends lost 1 base and 0 bases respectively, with 9 bases between them. The CDR3 is 15 amino acids. The CDR3 spells CAISELAGTNYGYTF. Written as DNA, the CDR3 is TGTGCCATCAGTGAGTTAGCGGGTACTAACTATGGCTACACCTTC.

The chain carries TRBV7-6 and TRBJ2-7; D not certain. The DNA end is a closer match to TRBJ2-5, so the J assignment may be wrong. Looked up from germline, CDR1 is SGHVS and CDR2 is FNYEAQ. The CDR3 loop spans 15 amino acids. The CDR3: CASSLVESSAETQYF. Here the CDR3 DNA reads TGTGCCAGCAGCTTAGTCGAGAGTTCAGCGGAGACCCAGTACTTC.

This rearrangement joins TRBV7-2 to TRBJ2-1; maybe TRBD1 (5 bases). The CDR3 covers 13 residues. Germline V lookup: CDR1 SGHTA, CDR2 FQGNSA. V was trimmed by 1 base and J by 12 bases, leaving 13 bases between them. CDR3 sequence: CASSLVRIRGQFF. CDR3 DNA: TGTGCCAGCAGCTTAGTTCGGATTAGGGGGCAGTTCTTC.

With respect to this clonotype: Germline is not matched at one junction end, which may reflect a read error. J is TRBJ2-3 and V is TRBV6-1, with 8 positions matching TRBD2. Looked up from germline, CDR1 is MNHNS and CDR2 is SASEGT. The CDR3 runs 15 residues. CDR3 sequence reads: CASSDQRESTDAQYF. As DNA, the CDR3 is TGTGCCAGCAGTGACCAGCGGGAGAGCACAGATGCGCAGTATTTT.